This T cell receptor beta chain was sequenced during a study of blood T cell repertoires in COVID-19. The wider study: Samples taken during acute and convalescent COVID-19 were collected in the United States, Italy and Spain.

V was shortened by 6 bases and J by 4 bases, with 10 bases between the two germline ends. CDR1 and CDR2 (germline): LGHNT, FRNRAP. This CDR3 is 12 amino acids long. As processed by the authors: Estimated nucleated cell counts came from reference gene primer amplification. TCRdb keeps only in-frame clones here, not all; method: immunoSEQ multiplex PCR. V, J and clone size are taken as reported in that table, and D and trimming were inferred from the DNA itself. Here the sample spans some 430,000 clones, about 90% being singletons. The study recruited people aged about 18 to 89 years across approximately 24 US areas. All recovered Cohort 3 donors got two negative PCRs, got clearance, or saw symptom resolution. This clone was seen just once.

This clonotype was obtained from a man aged 18 to 29 who had recovered from COVID-19. The sample taken for sequencing was PBMCs or T cells enriched from blood (not recorded which). The V call is TRBV12-5, the J call TRBJ2-7; weak D call: TRBD2 (5 bases). This CDR3 is CASGDEGYEQYF. The DNA of the CDR3 is TGTGCTAGTGGCGATGAGGGATACGAGCAGTACTTC.